Following are 3 T cell receptor beta chains from one sample sequenced in a study of neurological immune-mediated disorders. One entry per CDR3 protein results from TCRdb running MiXCR on the 5' RACE reads. The sample includes approximately 86,000 distinct CDR3 sequences, just over 2.5% of them seen just once. Specimen: PBMCs. The receptors derive from a woman aged 25 to 39 with multiple sclerosis.

This clonotype came up many times. This chain uses TRBV5-5 with TRBJ2-7; 8 nucleotides agree with TRBD2. The germline V gene encodes CDR1 SGHKS and CDR2 YYEKEE (reference sequence). This CDR3 contains 16 residues. Unmatched junction bases numbered 13, after V lost 1 base and J lost 7 bases. CDR3 nucleotide sequence: TGTGCCAGCAGCTTGAATAGCGGGACTATATCGTATGAGCAGTACTTC. This translates into CASSLNSGTISYEQYF.

This clonotype was counted at least ten times. One junction end does not reproduce the germline sequence, and a read error may be involved. This chain connects TRBV7-9 to TRBJ2-3, with D unclear. The CDR3 contains 11 residues. The germline gives CDR1 SEHNR, CDR2 FQNEAQ (reference sequence). CDR3 in amino acids: CASRSTDTQYF. The CDR3 DNA sequence: TGTGCTAGCAGGTCGACAGATACGCAGTATTTT.

This clonotype was seen repeatedly, ten times or more. The chain couples TRBV7-9 to TRBJ2-2; 8 nucleotides agree with TRBD1. J lost 0 bases, V lost 4 bases, and 1 base had no gene match. The CDR3 totals 15 residues. The germline V gene encodes CDR1 SEHNR and CDR2 FQNEAQ (reference sequence). The CDR3 here is CASSWTGTNTGELFF. As DNA, the CDR3 is TGTGCCAGCAGCTGGACAGGGACGAACACCGGGGAGCTGTTTTTT.